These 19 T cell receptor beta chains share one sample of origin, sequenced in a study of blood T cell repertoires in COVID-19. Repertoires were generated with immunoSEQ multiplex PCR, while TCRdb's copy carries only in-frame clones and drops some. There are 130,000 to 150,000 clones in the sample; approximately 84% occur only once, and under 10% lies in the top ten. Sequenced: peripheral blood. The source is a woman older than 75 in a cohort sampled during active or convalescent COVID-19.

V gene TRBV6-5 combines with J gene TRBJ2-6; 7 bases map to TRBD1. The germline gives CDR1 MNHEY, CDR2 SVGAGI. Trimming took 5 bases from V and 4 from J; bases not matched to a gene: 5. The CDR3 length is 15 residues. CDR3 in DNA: TGTGCCAGCAGTCGAACAGGGGACGGGGCCAACGTCCTGACTTTC. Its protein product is CASSRTGDGANVLTF.

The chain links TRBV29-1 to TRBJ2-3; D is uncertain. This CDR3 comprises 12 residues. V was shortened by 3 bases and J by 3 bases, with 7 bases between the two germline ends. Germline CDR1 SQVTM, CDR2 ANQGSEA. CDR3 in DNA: TGCAGCGTTGATGCCACAACAGATACGCAGTATTTT. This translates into CSVDATTDTQYF.

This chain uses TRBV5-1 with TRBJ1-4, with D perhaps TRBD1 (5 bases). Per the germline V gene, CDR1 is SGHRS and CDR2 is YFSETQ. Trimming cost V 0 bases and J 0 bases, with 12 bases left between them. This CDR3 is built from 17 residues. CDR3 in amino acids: CASSLATAHATNEKLFF. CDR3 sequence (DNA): TGCGCCAGCAGCTTGGCGACAGCCCATGCAACTAATGAAAAACTGTTTTTT.

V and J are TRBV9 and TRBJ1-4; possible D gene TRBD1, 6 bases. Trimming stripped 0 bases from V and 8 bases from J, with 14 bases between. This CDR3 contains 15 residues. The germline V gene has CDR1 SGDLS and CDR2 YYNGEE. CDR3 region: CASSVAWGQGEKLFF. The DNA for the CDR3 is TGTGCCAGCAGCGTAGCGTGGGGTCAGGGGGAAAAACTGTTTTTT.

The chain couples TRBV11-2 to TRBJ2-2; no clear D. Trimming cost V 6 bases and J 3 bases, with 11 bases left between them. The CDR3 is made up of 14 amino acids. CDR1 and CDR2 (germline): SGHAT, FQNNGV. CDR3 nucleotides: TGTGCCAGCAGTCAAGTACTTTACACCGGGGAGCTGTTTTTT. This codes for CASSQVLYTGELFF.

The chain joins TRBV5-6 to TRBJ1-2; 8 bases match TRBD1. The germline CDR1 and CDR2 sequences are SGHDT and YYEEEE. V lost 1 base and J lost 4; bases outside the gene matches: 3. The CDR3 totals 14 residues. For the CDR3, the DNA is TGTGCCAGCAGCTTGAGCGGACAGGGCTATGGCTACACCTTC. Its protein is CASSLSGQGYGYTF. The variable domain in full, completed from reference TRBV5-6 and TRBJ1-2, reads DAGVTQSPTHLIKTRGQQVTLRCSPKSGHDTVSWYQQALGQGPQFIFQYYEEEERQRGNFPDRFSGHQFPNYSSELNVNALLLGDSALYLCASSLSGQGYGYTFGSGTRLTVV.

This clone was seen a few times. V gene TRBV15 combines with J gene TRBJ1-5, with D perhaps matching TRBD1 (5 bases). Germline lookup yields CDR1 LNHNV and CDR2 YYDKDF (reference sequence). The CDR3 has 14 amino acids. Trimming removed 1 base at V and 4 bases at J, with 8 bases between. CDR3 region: CATSRAGYNQPQHF. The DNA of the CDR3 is TGTGCCACCAGCAGAGCAGGGTATAATCAGCCCCAGCATTTT. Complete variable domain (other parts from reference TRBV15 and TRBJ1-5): DAMVIQNPRYQVTQFGKPVTLSCSQTLNHNVMYWYQQKSSQAPKLLFHYYDKDFNNEADTPDNFQSRRPNTSFCFLDIRSPGLGDTAMYLCATSRAGYNQPQHFGDGTRLSIL.

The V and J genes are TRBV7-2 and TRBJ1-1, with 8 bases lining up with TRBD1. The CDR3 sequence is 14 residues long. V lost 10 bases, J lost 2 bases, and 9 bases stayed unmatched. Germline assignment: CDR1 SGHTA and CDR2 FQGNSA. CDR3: CATSEDRANTEAFF. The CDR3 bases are TGTGCCACCTCCGAGGACAGGGCTAACACTGAAGCTTTCTTT.

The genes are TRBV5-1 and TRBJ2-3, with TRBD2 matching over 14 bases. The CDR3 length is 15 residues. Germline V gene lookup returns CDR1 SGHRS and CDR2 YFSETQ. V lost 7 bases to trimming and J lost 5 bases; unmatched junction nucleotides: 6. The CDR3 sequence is CASHPGLAGGDTQYF. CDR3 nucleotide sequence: TGCGCCAGCCATCCAGGACTAGCGGGGGGAGATACGCAGTATTTT.

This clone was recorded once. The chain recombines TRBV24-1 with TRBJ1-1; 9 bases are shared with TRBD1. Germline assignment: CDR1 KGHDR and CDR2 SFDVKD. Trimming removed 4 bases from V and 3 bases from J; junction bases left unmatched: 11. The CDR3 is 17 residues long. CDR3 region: CATSDYVHGDRDTEAFF. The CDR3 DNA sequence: TGTGCCACCAGTGACTATGTTCATGGGGACAGGGACACTGAAGCTTTCTTT.

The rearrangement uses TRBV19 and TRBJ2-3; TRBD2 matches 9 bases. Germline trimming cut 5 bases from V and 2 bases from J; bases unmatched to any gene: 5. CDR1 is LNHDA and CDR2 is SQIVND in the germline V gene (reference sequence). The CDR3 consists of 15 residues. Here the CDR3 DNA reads TGTGCCAGTAGTGGGAGCGGGGGGACCACAGATACGCAGTATTTT. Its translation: CASSGSGGTTDTQYF.

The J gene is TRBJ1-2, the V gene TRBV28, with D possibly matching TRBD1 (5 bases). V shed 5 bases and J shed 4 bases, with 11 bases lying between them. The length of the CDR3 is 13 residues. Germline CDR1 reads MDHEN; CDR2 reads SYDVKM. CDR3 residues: CASSVDGGYGYTF. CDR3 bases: TGTGCCAGCAGTGTAGACGGGGGCTATGGCTACACCTTC.

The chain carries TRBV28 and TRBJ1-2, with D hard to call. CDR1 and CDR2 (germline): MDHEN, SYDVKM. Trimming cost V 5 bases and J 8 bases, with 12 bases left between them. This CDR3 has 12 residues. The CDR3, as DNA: TGTGCCAGCAGTGAATATTTGCGGGGCTACACCTTC. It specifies CASSEYLRGYTF.

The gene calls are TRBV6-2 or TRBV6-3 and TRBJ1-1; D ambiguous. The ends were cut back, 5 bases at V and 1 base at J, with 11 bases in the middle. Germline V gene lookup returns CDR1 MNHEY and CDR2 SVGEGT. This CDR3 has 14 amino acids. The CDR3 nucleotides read TGTGCCAGCAGTAACCCGGGTAGGAACACTGAAGCTTTCTTT. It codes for CASSNPGRNTEAFF.

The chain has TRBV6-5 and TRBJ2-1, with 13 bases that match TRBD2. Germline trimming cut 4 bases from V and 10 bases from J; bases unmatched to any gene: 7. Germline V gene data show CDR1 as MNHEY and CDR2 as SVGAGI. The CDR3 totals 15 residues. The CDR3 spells CASSSTLAGGWEQFF. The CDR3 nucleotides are TGTGCCAGCAGTTCCACACTAGCGGGGGGGTGGGAGCAGTTCTTC.

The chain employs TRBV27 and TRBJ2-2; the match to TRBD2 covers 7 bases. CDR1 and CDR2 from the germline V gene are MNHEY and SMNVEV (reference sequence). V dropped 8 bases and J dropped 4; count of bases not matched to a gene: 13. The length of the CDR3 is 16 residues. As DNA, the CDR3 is TGTGCCAGCCTCCCGGGGGAGGGCCGGGGCACCGGGGAGCTGTTTTTT. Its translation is CASLPGEGRGTGELFF.

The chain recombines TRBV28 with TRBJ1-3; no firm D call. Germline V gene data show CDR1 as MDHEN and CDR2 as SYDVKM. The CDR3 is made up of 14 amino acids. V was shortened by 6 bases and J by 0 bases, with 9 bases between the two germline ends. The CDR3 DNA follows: TGTGCCAGCAGGAGGTTTACCTCTGGAAACACCATATATTTT. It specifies CASRRFTSGNTIYF. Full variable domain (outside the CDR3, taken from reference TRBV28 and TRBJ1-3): DVKVTQSSRYLVKRTGEKVFLECVQDMDHENMFWYRQDPGLGLRLIYFSYDVKMKEKGDIPEGYSVSREKKERFSLILESASTNQTSMYLCASRRFTSGNTIYFGEGSWLTVV.

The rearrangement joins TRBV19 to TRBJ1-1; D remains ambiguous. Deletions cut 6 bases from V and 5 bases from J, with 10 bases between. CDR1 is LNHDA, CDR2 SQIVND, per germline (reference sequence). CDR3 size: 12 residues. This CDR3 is CASRQLTTEAFF. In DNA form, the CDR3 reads TGTGCCAGTAGACAACTGACTACTGAAGCTTTCTTT.

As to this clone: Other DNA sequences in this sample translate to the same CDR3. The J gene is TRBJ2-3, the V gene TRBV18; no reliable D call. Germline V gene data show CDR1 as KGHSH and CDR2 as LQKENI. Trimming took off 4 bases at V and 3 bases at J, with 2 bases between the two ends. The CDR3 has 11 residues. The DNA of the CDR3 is TGTGCCAGCTCACTAACAGATACGCAGTATTTT. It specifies CASSLTDTQYF.